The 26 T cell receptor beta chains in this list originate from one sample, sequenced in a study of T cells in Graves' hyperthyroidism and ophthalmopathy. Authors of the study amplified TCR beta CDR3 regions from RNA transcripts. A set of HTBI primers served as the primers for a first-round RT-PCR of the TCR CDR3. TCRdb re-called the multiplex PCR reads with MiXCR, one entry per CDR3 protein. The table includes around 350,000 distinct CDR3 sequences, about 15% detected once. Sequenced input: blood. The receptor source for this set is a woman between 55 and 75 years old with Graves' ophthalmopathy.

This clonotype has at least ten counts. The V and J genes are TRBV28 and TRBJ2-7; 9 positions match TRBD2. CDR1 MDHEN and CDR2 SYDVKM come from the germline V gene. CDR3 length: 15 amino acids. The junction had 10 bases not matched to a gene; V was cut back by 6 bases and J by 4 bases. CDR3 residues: CASSLPRGRGYEQYF. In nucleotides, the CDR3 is TGTGCCAGCAGCCTCCCGCGCGGGAGGGGTTACGAGCAGTACTTC.

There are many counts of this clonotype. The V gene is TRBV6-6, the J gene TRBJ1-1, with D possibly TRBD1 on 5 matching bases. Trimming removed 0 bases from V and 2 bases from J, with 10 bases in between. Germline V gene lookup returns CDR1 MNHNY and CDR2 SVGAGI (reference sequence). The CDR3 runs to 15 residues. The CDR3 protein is CASSYSAQGNTEAFF. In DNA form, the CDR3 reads TGTGCCAGCAGTTACTCCGCCCAGGGTAACACTGAAGCTTTCTTT.

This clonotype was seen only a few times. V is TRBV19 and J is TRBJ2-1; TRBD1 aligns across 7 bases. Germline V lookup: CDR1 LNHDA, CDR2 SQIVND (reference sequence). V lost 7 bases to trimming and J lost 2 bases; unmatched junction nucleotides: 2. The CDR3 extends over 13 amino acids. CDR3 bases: TGTGCCAGTAAGGGGGCCCCCTACAATGAGCAGTTCTTC. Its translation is CASKGAPYNEQFF.

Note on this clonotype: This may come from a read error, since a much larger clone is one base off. The CDR3 DNA reads as TGTGCCAGCAGTCAGTCCCCAAATGAGCAGTTCTTC. Protein sequence: CASSQSPNEQFF. The chain links TRBV7-2 to TRBJ2-1, with unresolved D. V was shortened by 6 bases and J by 7 bases, with 10 bases between the two germline ends. The CDR3 totals 12 residues. Germline CDR1 SGHTA, CDR2 FQGNSA. Using reference TRBV7-2 and TRBJ2-1 for the parts outside the CDR3, the full variable domain is GAGVSQSPSNKVTEKGKDVELRCDPISGHTALYWYRQSLGQGLEFLIYFQGNSAPDKSGLPSDRFSAERTGGSVSTLTIQRTQQEDSAVYLCASSQSPNEQFFGPGTRLTVL.

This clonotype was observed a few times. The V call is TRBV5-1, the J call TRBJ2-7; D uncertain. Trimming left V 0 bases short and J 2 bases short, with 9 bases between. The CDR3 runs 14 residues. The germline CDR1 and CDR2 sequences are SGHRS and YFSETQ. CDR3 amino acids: CASSLDRSPYEQYF. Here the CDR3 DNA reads TGCGCCAGCAGCTTGGACCGCAGCCCCTACGAGCAGTACTTC.

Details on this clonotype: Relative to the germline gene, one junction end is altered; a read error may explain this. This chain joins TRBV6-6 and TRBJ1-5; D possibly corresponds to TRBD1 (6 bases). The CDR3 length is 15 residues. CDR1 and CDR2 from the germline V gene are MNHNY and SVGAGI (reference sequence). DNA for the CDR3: TGTGCCAGCAGATACTCACAGGGAGGCAATCAGCCCCAGCATTTT. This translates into CASRYSQGGNQPQHF.

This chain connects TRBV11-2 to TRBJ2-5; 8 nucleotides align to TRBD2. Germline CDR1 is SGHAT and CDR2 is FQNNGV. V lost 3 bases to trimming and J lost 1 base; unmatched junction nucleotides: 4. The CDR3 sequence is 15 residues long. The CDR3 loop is CASSFTGGAQETQYF. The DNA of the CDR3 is TGTGCCAGCAGCTTTACGGGAGGGGCCCAAGAGACCCAGTACTTC.

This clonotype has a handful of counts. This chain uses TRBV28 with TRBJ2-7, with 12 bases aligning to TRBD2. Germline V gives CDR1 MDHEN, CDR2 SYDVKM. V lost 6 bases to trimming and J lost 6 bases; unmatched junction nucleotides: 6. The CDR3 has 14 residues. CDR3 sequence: CASRPASGGAEQYF. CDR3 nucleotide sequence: TGTGCCAGCAGACCAGCTAGCGGGGGGGCCGAGCAGTACTTC.

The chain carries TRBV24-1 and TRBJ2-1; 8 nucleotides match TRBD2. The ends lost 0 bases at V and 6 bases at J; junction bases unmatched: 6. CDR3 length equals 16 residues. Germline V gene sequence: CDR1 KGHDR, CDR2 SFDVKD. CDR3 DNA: TGTGCCACCAGTGATTTGGCGGGAGGAGAGACCAATGAGCAGTTCTTC. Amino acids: CATSDLAGGETNEQFF.

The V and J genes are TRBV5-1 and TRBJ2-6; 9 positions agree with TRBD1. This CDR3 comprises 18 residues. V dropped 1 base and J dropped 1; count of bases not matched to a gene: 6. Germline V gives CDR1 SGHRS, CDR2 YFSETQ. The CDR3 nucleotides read TGCGCCAGCAGCTTGTCTGGACAGGGGAGTTCTGGGGCCAACGTCCTGACTTTC. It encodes CASSLSGQGSSGANVLTF.

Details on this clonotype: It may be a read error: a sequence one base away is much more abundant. The DNA for the CDR3 is TGTGCCAGCAGCCCCGTGACGGCTGCAGGTAATACGCAGTATTTT. Its protein is CASSPVTAAGNTQYF. The rearrangement links TRBV3-1 to TRBJ2-3; no clear D. The CDR3 totals 15 residues. Germline CDR1 reads LGHDT; CDR2 reads YNNKEL (reference sequence). V gave up 4 bases and J gave up 7 bases, with 18 bases separating them.

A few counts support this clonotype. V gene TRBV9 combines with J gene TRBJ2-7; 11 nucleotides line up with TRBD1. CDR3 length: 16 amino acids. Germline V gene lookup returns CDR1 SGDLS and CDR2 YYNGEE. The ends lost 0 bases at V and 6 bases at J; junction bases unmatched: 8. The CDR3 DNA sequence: TGTGCCAGCAGCGTAGATAGGACAGGGGGCCGATCCGAGCAGTACTTC. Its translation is CASSVDRTGGRSEQYF. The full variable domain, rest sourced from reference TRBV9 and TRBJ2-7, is DSGVTQTPKHLITATGQRVTLRCSPRSGDLSVYWYQQSLDQGLQFLIQYYNGEERAKGNILERFSAQQFPDLHSELNLSSLELGDSALYFCASSVDRTGGRSEQYFGPGTRLTVT.

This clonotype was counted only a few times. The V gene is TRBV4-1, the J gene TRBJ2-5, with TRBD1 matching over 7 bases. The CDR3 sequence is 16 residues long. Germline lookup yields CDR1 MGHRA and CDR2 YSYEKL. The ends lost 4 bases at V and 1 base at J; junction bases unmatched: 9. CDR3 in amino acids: CASSLEPGQFQETQYF. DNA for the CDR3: TGCGCCAGCAGCCTAGAACCGGGACAGTTCCAAGAGACCCAGTACTTC.

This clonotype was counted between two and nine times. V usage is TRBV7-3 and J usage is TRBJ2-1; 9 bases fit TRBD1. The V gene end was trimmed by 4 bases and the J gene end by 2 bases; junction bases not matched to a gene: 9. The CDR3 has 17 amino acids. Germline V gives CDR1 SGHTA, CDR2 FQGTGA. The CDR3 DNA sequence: TGTGCCAGCAGCTCCCAAAATACAGGGGGCACCTACAATGAGCAGTTCTTC. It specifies CASSSQNTGGTYNEQFF.

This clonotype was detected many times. The CDR3 here is CASSESRDPFYEQYF. For the CDR3, the DNA is TGCGCCAGCAGTGAGTCTCGGGACCCGTTCTACGAGCAGTACTTC. This chain links TRBV10-1 with TRBJ2-7, with D perhaps matching TRBD1 or TRBD2 (5 bases each). From germline, CDR1 is WNHNN and CDR2 SYGVQD (reference sequence). The CDR3 consists of 15 residues. Trimming cost V 0 bases and J 3 bases, with 12 bases left between them.

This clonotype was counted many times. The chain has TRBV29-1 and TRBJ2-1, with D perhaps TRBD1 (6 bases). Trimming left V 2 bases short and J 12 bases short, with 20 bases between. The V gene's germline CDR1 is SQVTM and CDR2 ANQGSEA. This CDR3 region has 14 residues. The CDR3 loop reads CSVEPGQSSVVQFF. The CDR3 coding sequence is TGCAGCGTTGAACCCGGACAGTCCTCAGTTGTGCAGTTCTTC.

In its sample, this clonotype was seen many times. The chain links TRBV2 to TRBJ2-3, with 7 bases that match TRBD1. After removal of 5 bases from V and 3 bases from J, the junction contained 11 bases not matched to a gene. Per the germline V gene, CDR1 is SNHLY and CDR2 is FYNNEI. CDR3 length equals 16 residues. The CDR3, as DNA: TGTGCCAGCAGTAAATCGGACAGGATATCGACAGATACGCAGTATTTT. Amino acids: CASSKSDRISTDTQYF.

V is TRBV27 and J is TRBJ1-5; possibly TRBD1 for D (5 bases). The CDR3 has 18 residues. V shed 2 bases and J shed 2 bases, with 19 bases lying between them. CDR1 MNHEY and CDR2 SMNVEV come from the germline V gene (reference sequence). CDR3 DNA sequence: TGTGCCAGCAGTTTAAGGGGAACGGGAACAGGCCGCAATCAGCCCCAGCATTTT. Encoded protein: CASSLRGTGTGRNQPQHF.

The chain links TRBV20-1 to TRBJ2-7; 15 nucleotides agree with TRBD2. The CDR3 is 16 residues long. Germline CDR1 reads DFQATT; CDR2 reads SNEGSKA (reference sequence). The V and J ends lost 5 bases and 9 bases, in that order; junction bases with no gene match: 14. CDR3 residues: CSAPPGLAGGSHGQYF. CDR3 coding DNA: TGCAGTGCTCCCCCGGGACTAGCGGGAGGTAGCCACGGGCAGTACTTC.

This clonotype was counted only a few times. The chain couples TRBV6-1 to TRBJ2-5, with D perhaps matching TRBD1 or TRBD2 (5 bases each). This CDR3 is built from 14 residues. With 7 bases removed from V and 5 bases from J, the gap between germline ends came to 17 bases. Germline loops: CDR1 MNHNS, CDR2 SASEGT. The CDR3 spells CASKGAGGRETQYF. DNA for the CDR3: TGTGCCAGCAAAGGGGCTGGGGGAAGGGAGACCCAGTACTTC.

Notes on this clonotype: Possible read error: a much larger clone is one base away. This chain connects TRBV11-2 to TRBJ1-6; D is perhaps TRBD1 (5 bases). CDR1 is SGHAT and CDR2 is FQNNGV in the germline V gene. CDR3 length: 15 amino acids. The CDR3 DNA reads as TGTGCCAGCAGCTTAGTACGGGGCGAGAATTCACCCCTCTACTTT. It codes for CASSLVRGENSPLYF.

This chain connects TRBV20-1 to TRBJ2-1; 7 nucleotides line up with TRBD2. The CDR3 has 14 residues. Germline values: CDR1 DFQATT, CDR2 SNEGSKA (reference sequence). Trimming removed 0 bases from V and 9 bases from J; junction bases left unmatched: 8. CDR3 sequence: CSARDPAGVIEQFF. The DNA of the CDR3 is TGCAGTGCTAGAGACCCGGCGGGAGTCATTGAGCAGTTCTTC.

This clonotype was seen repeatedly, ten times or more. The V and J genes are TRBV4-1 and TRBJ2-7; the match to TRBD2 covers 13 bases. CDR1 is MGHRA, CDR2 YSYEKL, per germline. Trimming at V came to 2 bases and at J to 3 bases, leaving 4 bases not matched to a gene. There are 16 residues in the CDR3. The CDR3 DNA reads TGCGCCAGCAGCCAAACCCGGACTAGCGGGAGCTACGAGCAGTACTTC. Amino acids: CASSQTRTSGSYEQYF.

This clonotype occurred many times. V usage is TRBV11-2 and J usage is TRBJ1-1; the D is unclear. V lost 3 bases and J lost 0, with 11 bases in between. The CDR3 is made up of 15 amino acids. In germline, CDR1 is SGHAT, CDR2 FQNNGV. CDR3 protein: CASSFLQRLNTEAFF. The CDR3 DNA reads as TGTGCCAGCAGCTTTCTCCAGCGTTTGAACACTGAAGCTTTCTTT.

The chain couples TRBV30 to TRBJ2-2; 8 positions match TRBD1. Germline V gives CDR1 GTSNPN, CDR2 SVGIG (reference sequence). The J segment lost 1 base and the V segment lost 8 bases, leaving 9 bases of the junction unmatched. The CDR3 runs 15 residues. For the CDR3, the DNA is TGTGCCAGTATCGGGGACAGGAGGAACACCGGGGAGCTGTTTTTT. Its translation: CASIGDRRNTGELFF.

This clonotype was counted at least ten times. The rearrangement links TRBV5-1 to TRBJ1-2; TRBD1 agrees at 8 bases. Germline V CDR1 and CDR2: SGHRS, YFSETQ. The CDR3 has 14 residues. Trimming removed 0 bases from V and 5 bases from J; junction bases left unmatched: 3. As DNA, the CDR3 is TGCGCCAGCAGCTTGGACAGGGGGAAATATGGCTACACCTTC. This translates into CASSLDRGKYGYTF.